What follows describes a single T cell receptor beta chain. Using immunoSEQ multiplex PCR, the repertoire was profiled, and TCRdb retains in-frame clones only, with some absent. The sample shows about 40,000 clones, around 88% of them seen only once. This entry belongs to a study of OX40 agonist ivuxolimab in advanced cancers. As for the study in general: At 0.01 to 10 mg/kg, ivuxolimab was administered intravenously to patients every 2 weeks.

The receptor was isolated from an adult with an advanced solid tumor such as melanoma, head and neck, liver or kidney cancer. Sequenced material: CD4+ or CD8+ T cells sorted from blood, taken in a trial of the OX40 agonist ivuxolimab.

The CDR3 DNA follows: TGTGCCAGCGGGCTTCTGGGACAGGGGGTCCACGAGCAGTACTTC. It translates to CASGLLGQGVHEQYF. The chain combines TRBV7-9 with TRBJ2-7; 11 positions agree with TRBD1. The ends lost 8 bases at V and 5 bases at J; junction bases unmatched: 11. This CDR3 is 15 amino acids long. Germline values: CDR1 SEHNR, CDR2 FQNEAQ (reference sequence).